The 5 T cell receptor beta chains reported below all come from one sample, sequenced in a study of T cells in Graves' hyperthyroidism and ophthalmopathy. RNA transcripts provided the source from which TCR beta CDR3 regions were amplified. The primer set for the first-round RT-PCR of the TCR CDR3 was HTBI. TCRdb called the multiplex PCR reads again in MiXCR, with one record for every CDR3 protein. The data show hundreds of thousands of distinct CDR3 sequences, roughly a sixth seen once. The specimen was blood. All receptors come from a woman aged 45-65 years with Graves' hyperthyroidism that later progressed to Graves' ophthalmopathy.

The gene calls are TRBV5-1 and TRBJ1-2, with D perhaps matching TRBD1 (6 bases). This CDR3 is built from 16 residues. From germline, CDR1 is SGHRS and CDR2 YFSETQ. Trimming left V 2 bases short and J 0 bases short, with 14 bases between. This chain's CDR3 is CASSFGQMLANYGYTF. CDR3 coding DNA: TGCGCCAGCAGCTTTGGACAGATGTTAGCTAACTATGGCTACACCTTC.

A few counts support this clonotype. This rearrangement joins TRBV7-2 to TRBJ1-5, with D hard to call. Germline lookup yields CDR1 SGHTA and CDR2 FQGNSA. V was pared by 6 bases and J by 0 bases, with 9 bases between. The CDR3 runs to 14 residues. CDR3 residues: CASRARFSNQPQHF. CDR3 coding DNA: TGTGCCAGCAGAGCCAGATTTAGCAATCAGCCCCAGCATTTT.

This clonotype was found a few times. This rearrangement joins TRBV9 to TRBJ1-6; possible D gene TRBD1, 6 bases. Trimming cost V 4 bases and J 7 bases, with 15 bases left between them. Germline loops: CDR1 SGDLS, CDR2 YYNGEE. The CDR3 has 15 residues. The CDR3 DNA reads TGTGCCAGCAGCCCTCGGACAGAGTTAAATTCACCCCTCCACTTT. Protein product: CASSPRTELNSPLHF.

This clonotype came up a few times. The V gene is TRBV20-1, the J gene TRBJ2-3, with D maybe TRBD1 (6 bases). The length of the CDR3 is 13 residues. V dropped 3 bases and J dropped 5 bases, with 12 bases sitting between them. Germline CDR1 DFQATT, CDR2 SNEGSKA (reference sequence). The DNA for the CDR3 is TGCAGTGCTAGCAGGGGCGTAGGAGATACGCAGTATTTT. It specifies CSASRGVGDTQYF.

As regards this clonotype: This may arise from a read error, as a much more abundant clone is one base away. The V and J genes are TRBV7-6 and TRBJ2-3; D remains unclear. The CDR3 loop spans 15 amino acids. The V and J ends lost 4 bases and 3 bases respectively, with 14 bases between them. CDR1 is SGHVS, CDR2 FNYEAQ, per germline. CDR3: CASSSHSGFTDTQYF. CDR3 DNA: TGTGCCAGCAGCTCGCATTCTGGGTTTACAGATACGCAGTATTTT.